Shown below are 3 T cell receptor beta chains from a single sample sequenced in a study of T cell responses to AZD1222 COVID-19 vaccine (dated by TCRdb to about 2021). The time point label here, explained by the study, means: baseline before first vaccination. Receptor libraries were prepared by the immunoSEQ multiplex PCR assay. Held by TCRdb, this immuneACCESS table contains in-frame sequences only and omits some clones. Under half of the omission traces to an unresolved V gene where checked; the cause of the rest is unknown. Present in this sample are fewer than 65,000 clones, around 83% of which were seen just once. Jointly, the top ten make up 20% of the sample. The material was peripheral blood, obtained on day 0 of AZD1222 vaccination. These receptors were taken from an adult in good health.

This rearrangement joins TRBV2 to TRBJ2-7, with D perhaps matching TRBD1 (5 bases). CDR1 and CDR2 from the germline V gene are SNHLY and FYNNEI. V was clipped by 5 bases and J by 0 bases, with 8 bases between them. The CDR3 runs 13 residues. This chain's CDR3 is CASSRQISYEQYF. The DNA of the CDR3 is TGTGCCAGCAGTAGACAGATCTCCTACGAGCAGTACTTC.

V usage is TRBV5-1 and J usage is TRBJ1-5; D perhaps matches TRBD1 (6 bases). CDR1 and CDR2 from the germline V gene are SGHRS and YFSETQ. Trimming pared 0 bases from V and 5 bases from J, leaving 9 bases between. There are 14 residues in the CDR3. The CDR3 nucleotides read TGCGCCAGCAGCTTGGACAGGGAGGATCAGCCCCAGCATTTT. Its translation: CASSLDREDQPQHF.

The V and J genes are TRBV2 and TRBJ1-5, with D unclear. CDR1 SNHLY and CDR2 FYNNEI come from the germline V gene. The V and J ends lost 4 bases and 9 bases respectively, with 13 bases between them. The CDR3 sequence is 13 residues long. The CDR3 loop is CASSGETHGPQHF. For the CDR3, the DNA is TGTGCCAGCAGTGGAGAGACCCATGGGCCCCAGCATTTT.